This T cell receptor beta chain was documented in a study of T cells after yellow fever vaccination. The overall study: With SMART-Seq v4 Ultra Low Input, the fractions containing low cell numbers were prepared.

Template-switching 5'RACE yielded the TCR cDNA; a universal primer site and UMIs were added in the process. Each CDR3 protein is one row after TCRdb ran MiXCR on the 5' RACE reads. Counted here are over 250,000 distinct CDR3 sequences, approximately 4% occurring once; the ten biggest clones make up 20% to 25%. From germline, CDR1 is SGHRS and CDR2 YFSETQ. Losses at the gene ends were 1 base for V and 3 bases for J; bases not matched to a gene: 7. This CDR3 contains 16 residues. The chain uses TRBV5-1 and TRBJ2-5; 9 nucleotides match TRBD2. The sequences come from PBMCs, collected 5 days after the yellow fever booster vaccination. This sequence originates from a man aged 18-30 years who received the YFV17D yellow fever vaccine. The CDR3 protein is CASSLLASGEEETQYF. CDR3 bases: TGCGCCAGCAGCTTGTTAGCTAGCGGGGAGGAAGAGACCCAGTACTTC.